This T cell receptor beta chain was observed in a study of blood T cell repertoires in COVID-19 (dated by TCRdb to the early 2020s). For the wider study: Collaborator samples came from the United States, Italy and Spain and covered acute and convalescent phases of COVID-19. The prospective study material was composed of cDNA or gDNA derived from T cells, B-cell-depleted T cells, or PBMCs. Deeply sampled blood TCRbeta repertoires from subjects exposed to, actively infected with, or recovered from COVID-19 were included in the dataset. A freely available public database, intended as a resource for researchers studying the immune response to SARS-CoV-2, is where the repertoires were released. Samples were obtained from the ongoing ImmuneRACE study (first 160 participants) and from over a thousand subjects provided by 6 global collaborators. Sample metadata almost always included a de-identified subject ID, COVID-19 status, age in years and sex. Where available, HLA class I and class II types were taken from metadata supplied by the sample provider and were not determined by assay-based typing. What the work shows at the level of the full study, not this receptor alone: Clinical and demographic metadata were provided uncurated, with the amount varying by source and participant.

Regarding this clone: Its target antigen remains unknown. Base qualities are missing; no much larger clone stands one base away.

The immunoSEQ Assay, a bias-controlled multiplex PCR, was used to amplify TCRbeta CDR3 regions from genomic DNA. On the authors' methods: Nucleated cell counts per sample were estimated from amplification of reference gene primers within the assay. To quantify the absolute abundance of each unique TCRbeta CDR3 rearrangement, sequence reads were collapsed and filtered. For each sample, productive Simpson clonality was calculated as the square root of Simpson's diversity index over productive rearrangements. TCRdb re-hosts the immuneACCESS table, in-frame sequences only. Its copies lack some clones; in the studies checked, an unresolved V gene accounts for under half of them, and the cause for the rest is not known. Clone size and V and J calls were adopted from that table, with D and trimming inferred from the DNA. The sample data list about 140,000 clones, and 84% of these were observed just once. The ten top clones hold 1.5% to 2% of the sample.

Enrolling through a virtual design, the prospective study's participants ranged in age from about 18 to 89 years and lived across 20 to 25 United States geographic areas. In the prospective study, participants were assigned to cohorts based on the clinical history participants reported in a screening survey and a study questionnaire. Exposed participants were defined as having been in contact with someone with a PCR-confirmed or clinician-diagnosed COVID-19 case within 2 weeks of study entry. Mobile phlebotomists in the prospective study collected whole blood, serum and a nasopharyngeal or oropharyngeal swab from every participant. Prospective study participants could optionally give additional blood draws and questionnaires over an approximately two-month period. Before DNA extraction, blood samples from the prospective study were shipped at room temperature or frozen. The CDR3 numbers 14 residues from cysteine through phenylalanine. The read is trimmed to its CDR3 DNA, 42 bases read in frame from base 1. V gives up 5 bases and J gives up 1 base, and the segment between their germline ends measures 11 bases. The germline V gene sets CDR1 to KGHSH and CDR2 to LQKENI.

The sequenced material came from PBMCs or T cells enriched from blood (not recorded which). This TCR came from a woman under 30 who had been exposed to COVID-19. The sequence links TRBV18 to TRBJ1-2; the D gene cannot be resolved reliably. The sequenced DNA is TGTGCCAGCTCAAAAGAAGGACTTAACTATGGCTACACCTTC. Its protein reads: CASSKEGLNYGYTF.